Below, 2 T cell receptor beta chains from the same sample are listed, as sequenced in a study of blood T cell repertoires in COVID-19. Sequencing was performed with immunoSEQ multiplex PCR; in TCRdb, only in-frame clones are kept and a portion is missing. The repertoire holds 75,000 to 90,000 clones, about 73% seen once, with just over 35% in the top ten. The sequenced sample was peripheral blood. These TCRs come from a man aged 60 to 69 with COVID-19, enrolled during active disease.

The chain has TRBV5-1 and TRBJ2-5; 8 positions match TRBD2. The CDR3 covers 15 residues. V lost 3 bases, J lost 1 base, and 5 bases stayed unmatched. In germline, CDR1 is SGHRS, CDR2 YFSETQ. Here the CDR3 reads CASSSSGTSQETQYF. For the CDR3, the DNA is TGCGCCAGCAGCTCTTCGGGGACTAGCCAAGAGACCCAGTACTTC.

V is TRBV19 and J is TRBJ2-5, with TRBD1 as a possible D gene (5 bases). The CDR3 runs to 13 residues. Germline values: CDR1 LNHDA, CDR2 SQIVND (reference sequence). The V end lost 5 bases, the J end lost 9 bases, and 16 bases lay between the germline ends. The chain's CDR3 is CASSFDRGSAQYF. The CDR3 coding sequence is TGTGCCAGTAGTTTTGACAGAGGATCGGCCCAGTACTTC.